The entry that follows covers one T cell receptor (beta chain) sequence. Its matching antigen is unknown. This record comes from a study of cytomegalovirus exposure and HLA in healthy donors. This CDR3 is built from 13 residues. Germline V gives CDR1 MNHNS, CDR2 SASEGT. Trimming shortened V by 6 bases and J by 4 bases, and 12 bases separated the two germline ends. Although they were nominally healthy when sampled, donors likely had unrecorded immune exposures. Study results and caveats: Sequences of the TCR beta chain were said to predict the HLA-A and HLA-B alleles of most subjects accurately. Links to common viral pathogens appeared, in a later analysis, for several of the most significant clusters. Information on immune exposure was restricted to one variable (CMV serostatus).

PCR was performed using 60 Vbeta and 13 Jbeta primers. TCRdb's table, derived via immunoSEQ multiplex PCR, lists solely in-frame clones and lacks some. Altogether some 190,000 clones are present, 70% to 80% being singletons, with the ten largest covering around 1.6%. The genes are TRBV6-1 and TRBJ1-1; perhaps TRBD1 as D (5 bases). The specimen sequenced was PBMCs. This clonotype originated in a man younger than 30 in good health and CMV-seronegative. The CDR3 region has the DNA TGTGCCAGCAGGAACCTCGGGGGCACTGAAGCTTTCTTT. This translates into CASRNLGGTEAFF.